A single sample gave rise to the 22 T cell receptor beta chains below, sequenced in a study of CD8+ T cells in alopecia areata. Extraction of RNA preceded its reverse transcription into cDNA, which served as the sequencing template. Clones were read by immunoSEQ multiplex PCR, and TCRdb kept only the in-frame ones, dropping some. Among about 130,000 clones listed, about 46% were seen once. The input for sequencing was CD8+ T cells sorted from blood, taken at week 0. The receptor source for this set is a human donor with alopecia areata.

The V and J genes are TRBV6-5 and TRBJ2-7, with D possibly matching TRBD1 (5 bases). Trimming pared 6 bases from V and 3 bases from J, leaving 12 bases between. The V gene's germline CDR1 is MNHEY and CDR2 SVGAGI. This CDR3 is built from 13 residues. CDR3 coding DNA: TGTGCCAGCAGCCTCAGGGAAAACTACGAGCAGTACTTC. It encodes CASSLRENYEQYF.

Only a few counts were recorded for this clone. The chain links TRBV19 to TRBJ2-3, with a weak D call TRBD1 (5 bases). The V gene's germline CDR1 is LNHDA and CDR2 SQIVND (reference sequence). Deletions cut 4 bases from V and 1 base from J, with 12 bases between. This CDR3 spans 15 amino acids. In nucleotides, the CDR3 is TGTGCCAGTAGTACAAGACAGAACGGCACAGATACGCAGTATTTT. It encodes CASSTRQNGTDTQYF. Together with reference TRBV19 and TRBJ2-3, the CDR3 gives the full variable domain: DGGITQSPKYLFRKEGQNVTLSCEQNLNHDAMYWYRQDPGQGLRLIYYSQIVNDFQKGDIAEGYSVSREKKESFPLTVTSAQKNPTAFYLCASSTRQNGTDTQYFGPGTRLTVL.

The chain employs TRBV29-1 and TRBJ2-7; possibly TRBD1 for D (5 bases). The CDR3 runs to 12 residues. Germline CDR1 and CDR2: SQVTM and ANQGSEA. V gave up 7 bases and J gave up 3 bases, with 13 bases separating them. The CDR3 region has the DNA TGCAGCGCGCGGTGGCAGGGCTACGAGCAGTACTTC. This gives the protein CSARWQGYEQYF.

The gene calls are TRBV27 and TRBJ1-1, with D unclear. V lost 8 bases to trimming and J lost 3 bases, with 13 bases between them. Germline CDR1 and CDR2: MNHEY and SMNVEV (reference sequence). This CDR3 region has 13 residues. The CDR3: CASGTSEDTEAFF. CDR3 DNA sequence: TGTGCCAGCGGTACGTCTGAGGACACTGAAGCTTTCTTT.

The gene calls are TRBV27 and TRBJ1-2; D is undetermined. The germline gives CDR1 MNHEY, CDR2 SMNVEV (reference sequence). The CDR3 consists of 11 residues. Trimming cost V 10 bases and J 3 bases, with 9 bases left between them. The CDR3 DNA reads TGTGCCACGGGCAGCTACTATGGCTACACCTTC. Its protein is CATGSYYGYTF.

The chain couples TRBV9 to TRBJ2-1, with TRBD2 as a possible D gene (6 bases). This CDR3 is 15 amino acids long. Trimming took 5 bases from V and 0 from J, leaving 12 bases between them. Per the germline V gene, CDR1 is SGDLS and CDR2 is YYNGEE. CDR3 loop: CASSSGGSSYNEQFF. The CDR3 DNA is TGTGCCAGCAGTAGCGGAGGCAGCTCCTACAATGAGCAGTTCTTC. Full variable domain (outside the CDR3, taken from reference TRBV9 and TRBJ2-1): DSGVTQTPKHLITATGQRVTLRCSPRSGDLSVYWYQQSLDQGLQFLIQYYNGEERAKGNILERFSAQQFPDLHSELNLSSLELGDSALYFCASSSGGSSYNEQFFGPGTRLTVL.

The rearrangement joins TRBV5-1 to TRBJ1-1; tentatively, D is TRBD1 (5 bases). The CDR3 has 14 amino acids. Germline CDR1 is SGHRS and CDR2 is YFSETQ. V gave up 6 bases and J gave up 3 bases, with 15 bases separating them. CDR3 region: CASTWRGKDTEAFF. CDR3 DNA: TGCGCCAGCACCTGGAGGGGAAAGGACACTGAAGCTTTCTTT.

This clone was seen a few times. V is TRBV4-3 and J is TRBJ2-3; 9 bases align to TRBD2. CDR1 is LGHNA, CDR2 YSLEER, per germline. The V gene end was trimmed by 0 bases and the J gene end by 4 bases; junction bases not matched to a gene: 5. The CDR3 has 16 amino acids. Here the CDR3 reads CASSQDLAGLADTQYF. DNA for the CDR3: TGCGCCAGCAGCCAAGATCTAGCGGGGTTAGCAGATACGCAGTATTTT.

This chain links TRBV13 with TRBJ2-7; weak D call: TRBD1 (5 bases). V dropped 2 bases and J dropped 4 bases, with 6 bases sitting between them. Per the germline V gene, CDR1 is PRHDT and CDR2 is FYEKMQ (reference sequence). This CDR3 is 12 amino acids long. CDR3 residues: CASSLTGYEQYF. In DNA form, the CDR3 reads TGTGCCAGCAGCTTAACAGGTTACGAGCAGTACTTC.

The rearrangement links TRBV27 to TRBJ1-1, with TRBD1 as a possible D gene (6 bases). Germline-derived CDR1 and CDR2 are MNHEY and SMNVEV (reference sequence). Trimming took 8 bases from V and 1 from J, leaving 20 bases between them. There are 16 residues in the CDR3. In nucleotides, the CDR3 is TGTGCCAGCGGGGGCCGGAGGTGGGGTGGGAACACTGAAGCTTTCTTT. Its protein product is CASGGRRWGGNTEAFF.

The table lists this clone with a few counts. The chain is built from TRBV19 and TRBJ1-2; D remains ambiguous. CDR1 is LNHDA and CDR2 is SQIVND in the germline V gene (reference sequence). V lost 4 bases to trimming and J lost 8 bases, with 17 bases between them. This CDR3 region has 14 residues. The CDR3 sequence is CASSNLREALGYTF. The CDR3 DNA follows: TGTGCCAGTAGTAACCTACGCGAGGCCCTCGGCTACACCTTC.

This chain links TRBV7-2 with TRBJ2-7; 9 bases match TRBD1. Trimming cost V 1 base and J 3 bases; bases outside gene matches: 4. From germline, CDR1 is SGHTA and CDR2 FQGNSA. The CDR3 totals 15 residues. The CDR3 nucleotides are TGTGCCAGCAGCTTAGGCACAGGGGGCTTCTACGAGCAGTACTTC. Translated: CASSLGTGGFYEQYF.

The gene calls are TRBV4-1 and TRBJ1-4; possibly TRBD1 for D (6 bases). Trimming cost V 0 bases and J 4 bases, with 12 bases left between them. The CDR3 is made up of 16 amino acids. Germline lookup yields CDR1 MGHRA and CDR2 YSYEKL. The CDR3 protein is CASSQDAGEHNEKLFF. CDR3 in DNA: TGCGCCAGCAGCCAAGACGCAGGGGAACATAATGAAAAACTGTTTTTT.

The CDR3 nucleotides are TGCGCCAGCAGCCAGCACGCTAGCGGGGAGACCCAGTACTTC. The encoded protein is CASSQHASGETQYF. This chain joins TRBV4-1 and TRBJ2-5; 8 nucleotides align to TRBD2. The CDR3 is 14 amino acids. The V segment lost 3 bases and the J segment 5 bases; nucleotides outside the gene matches: 5. CDR1 and CDR2 from the germline V gene are MGHRA and YSYEKL.

This chain joins TRBV13 and TRBJ2-1; D call uncertain. V gave up 5 bases and J gave up 9 bases, with 17 bases separating them. The germline CDR1 and CDR2 sequences are PRHDT and FYEKMQ (reference sequence). CDR3 length: 14 amino acids. Here the CDR3 DNA reads TGTGCCAGCAGCCTAGTCGGACGGCTGGGTGAGCAGTTCTTC. Translation gives CASSLVGRLGEQFF. Using reference TRBV13 and TRBJ2-1 for the parts outside the CDR3, the full variable domain is AAGVIQSPRHLIKEKRETATLKCYPIPRHDTVYWYQQGPGQDPQFLISFYEKMQSDKGSIPDRFSAQQFSDYHSELNMSSLELGDSALYFCASSLVGRLGEQFFGPGTRLTVL.

The genes are TRBV27 and TRBJ1-5, with D maybe TRBD1 (5 bases). The V end was cut by 7 bases, the J end by 7 bases, with 11 bases between. Germline values: CDR1 MNHEY, CDR2 SMNVEV (reference sequence). The CDR3 is 12 amino acids. The CDR3 DNA sequence: TGTGCCAGCACCACCGGGGGACAGCCCCAGCATTTT. As protein: CASTTGGQPQHF.

A few counts support this clone. The chain employs TRBV27 and TRBJ1-6; 8 bases are shared with TRBD1. Germline CDR1 reads MNHEY; CDR2 reads SMNVEV (reference sequence). The V gene end was trimmed by 6 bases and the J gene end by 8 bases; junction bases not matched to a gene: 9. CDR3 length: 15 amino acids. The chain's CDR3 is CASRLRTGLDSPLHF. In nucleotides, the CDR3 is TGTGCCAGCAGACTTCGGACAGGGCTGGATTCACCCCTCCACTTT.

This sequence joins TRBV13 and TRBJ1-2; a possible D gene is TRBD1 (6 bases). V shed 4 bases and J shed 3 bases, with 15 bases lying between them. This CDR3 comprises 15 residues. CDR1 is PRHDT, CDR2 FYEKMQ, per germline (reference sequence). In DNA, the CDR3 is TGTGCCAGCAGCTCCTGGACAGCCCAGGACTATGGCTACACCTTC. Protein sequence: CASSSWTAQDYGYTF. The full variable domain, rest sourced from reference TRBV13 and TRBJ1-2, is AAGVIQSPRHLIKEKRETATLKCYPIPRHDTVYWYQQGPGQDPQFLISFYEKMQSDKGSIPDRFSAQQFSDYHSELNMSSLELGDSALYFCASSSWTAQDYGYTFGSGTRLTVV.

This chain uses TRBV29-1 with TRBJ1-1; D is ambiguous. CDR1 is SQVTM and CDR2 is ANQGSEA in the germline V gene. The CDR3 spans 11 residues. Trimming left V 5 bases short and J 1 base short, with 5 bases between. The CDR3 nucleotides are TGCAGCGTTACAGCGAACACTGAAGCTTTCTTT. It codes for CSVTANTEAFF.

This rearrangement joins TRBV5-6 to TRBJ2-7; 7 bases are a match to TRBD1. The CDR3 has 13 amino acids. The junction had 3 bases not matched to a gene; V was cut back by 4 bases and J by 2 bases. Germline CDR1 SGHDT, CDR2 YYEEEE. CDR3 nucleotides: TGTGCCAGCAGCCCAGGGGGAACCTACGAGCAGTACTTC. Its translation: CASSPGGTYEQYF.

The genes are TRBV5-4 and TRBJ2-6; 9 nucleotides line up with TRBD1. The CDR3 extends over 18 amino acids. Germline V gives CDR1 SGHNT, CDR2 YYREEE (reference sequence). The trim removed 5 bases at V and 0 bases at J, leaving 9 bases unmatched. DNA of the CDR3: TGTGCCAGCAGTCTTACCGGGACAGGGTACTCTGGGGCCAACGTCCTGACTTTC. Its protein is CASSLTGTGYSGANVLTF.

A word on this clone: Distinct nucleotide sequences in the sample also encode this CDR3. CDR3 in amino acids: CASSLGQGAYEQYF. The CDR3 nucleotides read TGTGCCAGCAGCTTGGGACAGGGGGCCTACGAGCAGTACTTC. The J gene is TRBJ2-7, the V gene TRBV5-6; TRBD1 aligns across 9 bases. This CDR3 is built from 14 residues. V trimming: 0 bases; J trimming: 2 bases; junction bases outside the gene matches: 0. Germline CDR1 and CDR2: SGHDT and YYEEEE.